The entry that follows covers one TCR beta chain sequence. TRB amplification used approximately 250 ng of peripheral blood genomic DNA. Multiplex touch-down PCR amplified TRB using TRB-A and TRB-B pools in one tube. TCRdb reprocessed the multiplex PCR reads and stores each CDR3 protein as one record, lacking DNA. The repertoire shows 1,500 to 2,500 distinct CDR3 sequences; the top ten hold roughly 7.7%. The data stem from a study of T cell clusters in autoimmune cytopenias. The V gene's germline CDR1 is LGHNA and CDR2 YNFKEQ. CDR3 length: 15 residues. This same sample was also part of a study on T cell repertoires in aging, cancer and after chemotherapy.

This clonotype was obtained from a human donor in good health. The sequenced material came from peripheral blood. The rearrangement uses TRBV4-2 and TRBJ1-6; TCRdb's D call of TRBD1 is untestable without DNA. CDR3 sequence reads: CASSQLTGANSPLHF.